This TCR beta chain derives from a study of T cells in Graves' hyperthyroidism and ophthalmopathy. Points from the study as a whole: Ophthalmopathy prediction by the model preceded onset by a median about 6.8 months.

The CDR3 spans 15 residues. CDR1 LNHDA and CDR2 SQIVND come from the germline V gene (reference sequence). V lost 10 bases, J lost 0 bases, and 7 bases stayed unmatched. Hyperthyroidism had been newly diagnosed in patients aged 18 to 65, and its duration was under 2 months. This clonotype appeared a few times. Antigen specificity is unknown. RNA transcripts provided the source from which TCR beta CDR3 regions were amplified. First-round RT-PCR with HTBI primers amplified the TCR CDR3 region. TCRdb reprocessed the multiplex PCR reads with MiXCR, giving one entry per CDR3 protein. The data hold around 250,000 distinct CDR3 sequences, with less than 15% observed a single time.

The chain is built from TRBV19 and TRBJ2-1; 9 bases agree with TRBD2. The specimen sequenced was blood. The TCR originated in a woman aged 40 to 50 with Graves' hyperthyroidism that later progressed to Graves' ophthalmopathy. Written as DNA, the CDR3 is TGTGCCACGGAGGATAGCGGGAGCTCCTACAATGAGCAGTTCTTC. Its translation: CATEDSGSSYNEQFF.